This T cell receptor beta chain was observed in a study of CD8 T cells in Susac syndrome. The RNA, 0.5 to 1 ug, was put through reverse transcription using random hexamers. TCR beta CDR3 was amplified by immunoSEQ covering 54 Vbeta and 13 Jbeta. MiXCR, run by TCRdb on the immunoSEQ multiplex PCR reads, gives a single entry per CDR3 protein. This sample has approximately 180,000 distinct CDR3 sequences, with over 85% found just once. CD8+ and CD4+ blood T cells underwent TCR beta sequencing. Those who served as multiple sclerosis controls were treatment-naive patients with stable or active relapsing-remitting disease. TEMRA cells were enriched by FACS, and CD4+ and CD8+ T cells were negatively isolated. This CDR3 has 13 residues. V lost 5 bases and J lost 0, with 11 bases in between. CDR1 and CDR2 (germline): GTSNPN, SVGIG (reference sequence).

The clonotype was recovered from a human donor with multiple sclerosis. The chain uses TRBV30 and TRBJ2-7; no definite D call. Sequencing input: CD4+ T cells from PBMCs. CDR3 nucleotides: TGTGCCTGGCACAGATCTAGCTCCTACGAGCAGTACTTC. Residues: CAWHRSSSYEQYF.